The next 13 T cell receptor beta chains were all read from a single sample in a study of blood T cell repertoires in COVID-19. Generated by immunoSEQ multiplex PCR, the TCRdb table keeps only in-frame clones and is missing some. The repertoire holds some 200,000 clones, around 84% seen once, with approximately 5% in the top ten. Source material: peripheral blood. All receptors come from a woman aged 55 to 70 who had recovered from COVID-19.

V is TRBV19 and J is TRBJ2-3; D possibly corresponds to TRBD2 (5 bases). Per the germline V gene, CDR1 is LNHDA and CDR2 is SQIVND (reference sequence). V was clipped by 1 base and J by 6 bases, with 11 bases between them. This CDR3 has 14 residues. CDR3 DNA: TGTGCCAGTAGTATAGCACTCGAGGGTGATACGCAGTATTTT. Its translation is CASSIALEGDTQYF.

V is TRBV27 and J is TRBJ2-3; D possibly corresponds to TRBD2 (6 bases). The V gene's germline CDR1 is MNHEY and CDR2 SMNVEV (reference sequence). With 2 bases removed from V and 4 bases from J, the gap between germline ends came to 16 bases. CDR3 size: 16 residues. The CDR3 sequence: CASSLAGPTSPDTQYF. CDR3 DNA sequence: TGTGCCAGCAGTTTAGCGGGGCCCACTTCGCCAGATACGCAGTATTTT.

The V call is TRBV7-2, the J call TRBJ2-3; a possible D gene is TRBD1 (6 bases). Germline V gene data show CDR1 as SGHTA and CDR2 as FQGNSA. The CDR3 covers 15 residues. The germline V and J ends were trimmed by 1 base and 5 bases, with 13 bases remaining between them. The CDR3 sequence is CASSLGGGEGDTQYF. CDR3 bases: TGTGCCAGCAGCTTAGGAGGGGGAGAGGGAGATACGCAGTATTTT.

The V call is TRBV16, the J call TRBJ2-3, with TRBD2 matching 8 bases. Trimming removed 4 bases from V and 0 bases from J; junction bases left unmatched: 3. Germline values: CDR1 KGHSY, CDR2 FQNENV. CDR3 size: 15 residues. The CDR3 sequence is CASSPTGGSTDTQYF. CDR3 DNA sequence: TGTGCCAGCAGCCCGACGGGGGGGAGCACAGATACGCAGTATTTT.

The CDR3 reads CASSQVYWGRSQPQHF. The DNA for the CDR3 is TGCGCCAGCAGCCAAGTTTACTGGGGGCGCTCTCAGCCCCAGCATTTT. This chain uses TRBV4-1 with TRBJ1-5; D is perhaps TRBD1 (6 bases). With 1 base removed from V and 6 bases from J, the gap between germline ends came to 16 bases. CDR1 is MGHRA, CDR2 YSYEKL, per germline. The CDR3 loop spans 16 amino acids.

This sequence joins TRBV25-1 and TRBJ1-1; D perhaps matches TRBD1 (6 bases). V lost 4 bases to trimming and J lost 3 bases, with 15 bases between them. Germline CDR1 is MGHDK and CDR2 is SYGVNS. This CDR3 region has 15 residues. In nucleotides, the CDR3 is TGTGCCAGCAGTGTTACAGGGAAGGGATACACTGAAGCTTTCTTT. Its translation: CASSVTGKGYTEAFF. The variable domain in full, completed from reference TRBV25-1 and TRBJ1-1, reads EADIYQTPRYLVIGTGKKITLECSQTMGHDKMYWYQQDPGMELHLIHYSYGVNSTEKGDLSSESTVSRIRTEHFPLTLESARPSHTSQYLCASSVTGKGYTEAFFGQGTRLTVV.

The V gene is TRBV5-1, the J gene TRBJ1-2, with 10 bases identical to TRBD1. The CDR3 length is 14 residues. V lost 3 bases, J lost 5 bases, and 4 bases stayed unmatched. CDR1 is SGHRS, CDR2 YFSETQ, per germline. The CDR3 region is CASSSPGQGYGYTF. The CDR3, as DNA: TGCGCCAGCAGCTCACCGGGACAGGGGTATGGCTACACCTTC.

The chain has TRBV4-1 and TRBJ2-7, with 9 positions matching TRBD1. Per the germline V gene, CDR1 is MGHRA and CDR2 is YSYEKL. V lost 3 bases and J lost 3; bases outside the gene matches: 9. The CDR3 loop spans 16 amino acids. The CDR3 nucleotides are TGCGCCAGCAGCCAGGAAAGACAGGGGGTGGGCTACGAGCAGTACTTC. Protein product: CASSQERQGVGYEQYF.

The V call is TRBV7-2, the J call TRBJ1-2, with D possibly TRBD1 on 5 matching bases. Germline V gives CDR1 SGHTA, CDR2 FQGNSA. The V gene lost 5 bases and the J gene lost 8 bases, with 21 bases spanning the gap. The CDR3 extends over 15 amino acids. CDR3 sequence reads: CASSQPGGSGNGYTF. The CDR3 DNA follows: TGTGCCAGCAGCCAACCCGGCGGTTCAGGGAACGGCTACACCTTC.

V is TRBV3-1 (or the pseudogene TRBV3-2) and J is TRBJ2-7, with 10 bases identical to TRBD2. The ends lost 0 bases at V and 7 bases at J; junction bases unmatched: 9. The CDR3 has 16 residues. The germline V gene encodes CDR1 LGHDT and CDR2 YNNKEL (reference sequence). In DNA, the CDR3 is TGTGCCAGCAGCCAAGACCTAGCGGGGGCCTCCTGGGAGCAGTACTTC. Translated: CASSQDLAGASWEQYF.

The chain combines TRBV13 with TRBJ2-2; D may be TRBD1 (5 bases). The CDR3 is 12 amino acids. Trimming stripped 3 bases from V and 8 bases from J, with 7 bases between. In germline, CDR1 is PRHDT, CDR2 FYEKMQ (reference sequence). CDR3: CASSLGLGELFF. Here the CDR3 DNA reads TGTGCCAGCAGCTTGGGGCTAGGGGAGCTGTTTTTT.

This chain uses TRBV4-1 with TRBJ1-1, with D tentatively TRBD1 (5 bases). Germline V gene lookup returns CDR1 MGHRA and CDR2 YSYEKL. The germline V and J ends were trimmed by 1 base and 7 bases, with 13 bases remaining between them. The CDR3 has 14 amino acids. The CDR3 loop reads CASSQVQEKNEAFF. The CDR3 coding sequence is TGCGCCAGCAGCCAAGTACAGGAAAAAAATGAAGCTTTCTTT.

The rearrangement joins TRBV5-1 to TRBJ2-7, with D unresolved. Between the trimmed V and J ends, which lost 7 bases and 2 bases, there was a span of 16 bases. CDR1 and CDR2 (germline): SGHRS, YFSETQ. The CDR3 has 14 residues. CDR3 nucleotides: TGCGCCAGCGCCGACACCCATCCAACCTACGAGCAGTACTTC. As protein: CASADTHPTYEQYF.